One sample yielded the 16 T cell receptor beta chains listed below, sequenced in a study of T cells in Graves' hyperthyroidism and ophthalmopathy. RNA transcripts gave rise to amplified TCR beta CDR3 regions. The study used the HTBI primer set for a first-round RT-PCR of the TCR CDR3. MiXCR, applied by TCRdb to the multiplex PCR reads, yields one record per CDR3 protein. This table holds around 690,000 distinct CDR3 sequences, 15% to 20% found once. Material: blood. The receptors stem from a man aged 45-65 years with Graves' hyperthyroidism.

This clonotype was found many times. The V call is TRBV2, the J call TRBJ2-7; 8 positions agree with TRBD1. V gave up 0 bases and J gave up 2 bases; unmatched junction bases: 3. Germline V gives CDR1 SNHLY, CDR2 FYNNEI. The CDR3 is 15 residues long. CDR3 region: CASSEAVGQAYEQYF. The CDR3 bases are TGTGCCAGCAGTGAAGCGGTGGGACAGGCCTACGAGCAGTACTTC.

This clonotype was counted many times. J is TRBJ1-2 and V is TRBV2; a possible D gene is TRBD1 (5 bases). V lost 4 bases and J 4 bases, leaving 13 bases between the germline ends. The length of the CDR3 is 14 residues. Germline assignment: CDR1 SNHLY and CDR2 FYNNEI. The chain's CDR3 is CASSVQGAVYGYTF. The DNA of the CDR3 is TGTGCCAGCAGTGTTCAAGGGGCAGTCTATGGCTACACCTTC. The variable domain in full, with the rest retrieved from reference TRBV2 and TRBJ1-2, is EPEVTQTPSHQVTQMGQEVILRCVPISNHLYFYWYRQILGQKVEFLVSFYNNEISEKSEIFDDQFSVERPDGSNFTLKIRSTKLEDSAMYFCASSVQGAVYGYTFGSGTRLTVV.

This clonotype was seen ten or more times. The chain combines TRBV3-1 with TRBJ2-1, with TRBD2 matching 8 bases. The CDR3 has 17 residues. The V segment lost 1 base and the J segment 4 bases; nucleotides outside the gene matches: 9. CDR1 and CDR2 from the germline V gene are LGHDT and YNNKEL (reference sequence). This chain's CDR3 is CASSQGGSGKGYNEQFF. CDR3 DNA: TGTGCCAGCAGCCAAGGAGGTAGCGGGAAAGGGTACAATGAGCAGTTCTTC.

This clonotype was seen ten or more times. The V gene is TRBV7-8, the J gene TRBJ2-1, with D possibly being TRBD2 (6 bases). In germline, CDR1 is SGHVS, CDR2 FQNEAQ. Deletions cut 0 bases from V and 6 bases from J, with 21 bases between. The CDR3 contains 18 residues. The CDR3 region has the DNA TGTGCCAGCAGCTTAGCGAGAGCGGGCACAATATGGGCCAATGAGCAGTTCTTC. Residues: CASSLARAGTIWANEQFF.

J is TRBJ2-3 and V is TRBV5-5, with D perhaps matching TRBD2 (5 bases). V lost 2 bases to trimming and J lost 4 bases, with 11 bases between them. The V gene's germline CDR1 is SGHKS and CDR2 YYEKEE (reference sequence). CDR3 length: 14 residues. CDR3 sequence: CASSLSPGSDTQYF. As DNA, the CDR3 is TGTGCCAGCAGCTTAAGTCCGGGGTCAGATACGCAGTATTTT.

Comments on this clonotype: Mismatch with germline at one junction end may stem from a read error. This chain uses TRBV5-1 with TRBJ2-7, with 10 bases aligning to TRBD1. From germline, CDR1 is SGHRS and CDR2 YFSETQ. The CDR3 extends over 14 amino acids. CDR3 bases: TGCGCCAGCAGCCCGGGACAGGGGAGGTACGAGCGGTACTTC. Its protein product is CASSPGQGRYERYF.

J is TRBJ1-5 and V is TRBV5-5; D not resolved. V lost 2 bases and J lost 5, with 11 bases in between. This CDR3 region has 14 residues. Germline assignment: CDR1 SGHKS and CDR2 YYEKEE (reference sequence). In nucleotides, the CDR3 is TGTGCCAGCAGCTTAGAGGGTATCGATCAGCCCCAGCATTTT. It is translated as CASSLEGIDQPQHF. Complete variable domain (other parts from reference TRBV5-5 and TRBJ1-5): DAGVTQSPTHLIKTRGQQVTLRCSPISGHKSVSWYQQVLGQGPQFIFQYYEKEERGRGNFPDRFSARQFPNYSSELNVNALLLGDSALYLCASSLEGIDQPQHFGDGTRLSIL.

Only a few counts were recorded for this clonotype. CDR3 DNA sequence: TGCAGTGCTAGTCTCAGTACCTACGAGCAGTACTTC. Protein sequence: CSASLSTYEQYF. The chain links TRBV20-1 to TRBJ2-7; D not resolved. Germline V gene lookup returns CDR1 DFQATT and CDR2 SNEGSKA (reference sequence). V lost 3 bases and J lost 2, with 8 bases in between. This CDR3 region has 12 residues.

The chain has TRBV10-1 and TRBJ2-1; 11 nucleotides align to TRBD2. The CDR3 has 17 residues. The V and J ends lost 0 bases and 5 bases, in that order; junction bases with no gene match: 6. The germline gives CDR1 WNHNN, CDR2 SYGVQD (reference sequence). CDR3 nucleotide sequence: TGCGCCAGCAGTGAGTCGTTTCTAGCGGGAGGCGACAATGAGCAGTTCTTC. Translation gives CASSESFLAGGDNEQFF.

The table lists this clonotype with a few counts. The chain recombines TRBV6-1 with TRBJ1-1, with D possibly matching TRBD1 (5 bases). The length of the CDR3 is 16 residues. From germline, CDR1 is MNHNS and CDR2 SASEGT. With 6 bases removed from V and 6 bases from J, the gap between germline ends came to 23 bases. CDR3 DNA sequence: TGTGCCAGCAGCCGCGACAGAGCTATTGGTAATCCTGAAGCTTTCTTT. Translation: CASSRDRAIGNPEAFF.

This clonotype was seen at least ten times. The chain is built from TRBV2 and TRBJ2-2, with D perhaps assigned TRBD1 or TRBD2 (5 bases each). The germline V and J ends were trimmed by 7 bases and 0 bases, with 9 bases remaining between them. The CDR3 totals 14 residues. The germline CDR1 and CDR2 sequences are SNHLY and FYNNEI. CDR3 coding DNA: TGTGCCAGCACCTTGGGGGCGAACACCGGGGAGCTGTTTTTT. This translates into CASTLGANTGELFF.

This clonotype has ten or more counts. CDR3 DNA sequence: TGCGCCAGCAGCTTGGCCGATGCGGGAGGCCGCGAGCAGTACTTC. Amino acids: CASSLADAGGREQYF. The rearrangement joins TRBV5-1 to TRBJ2-7, with 8 bases fitting TRBD2. The CDR3 is 15 residues long. Per germline, CDR1 SGHRS and CDR2 YFSETQ. V lost 0 bases and J lost 6; bases outside the gene matches: 8.

This clonotype has ten or more counts. This chain connects TRBV24-1 to TRBJ2-7, with TRBD2 identical over 11 bases. The CDR3 runs to 17 residues. Germline CDR1 KGHDR, CDR2 SFDVKD. V dropped 2 bases and J dropped 1; count of bases not matched to a gene: 6. The chain's CDR3 is CATSDSAGTSGSYEQYF. DNA of the CDR3: TGTGCCACCAGTGATTCGGCCGGGACTAGCGGATCCTACGAGCAGTACTTC.

To note about this clonotype: A much larger clone differs from this one at a single base, so this may be a read error. The V and J genes are TRBV7-2 and TRBJ2-4; D is uncertain. Trimming took 5 bases from V and 0 from J, leaving 11 bases between them. CDR3 length equals 15 residues. CDR1 and CDR2 (germline): SGHTA, FQGNSA. Here the CDR3 reads CASSQRPSAKNIQYF. CDR3 coding DNA: TGTGCCAGCAGCCAGAGACCGTCAGCCAAAAACATTCAGTACTTC.

This clonotype was observed a few times. This sequence joins TRBV11-2 and TRBJ2-3; tentative D call: TRBD1 (7 bases). Germline V CDR1 and CDR2: SGHAT, FQNNGV. The V end lost 1 base, the J end lost 0 bases, and 11 bases lay between the germline ends. This CDR3 region has 16 residues. The CDR3 reads CASSLGAGGSTDTQYF. The CDR3 DNA is TGTGCCAGCAGCTTAGGTGCAGGGGGGAGCACAGATACGCAGTATTTT.

For this clonotype: A read error is possible here, since a much larger clone lies one base away. The chain has TRBV6-1 and TRBJ2-1; D unresolved. The V end was cut by 11 bases, the J end by 7 bases, with 21 bases between. Germline values: CDR1 MNHNS, CDR2 SASEGT. CDR3 length: 14 residues. The CDR3 protein is CAGIFTPPGNEQFF. The CDR3, as DNA: TGTGCCGGCATCTTTACGCCCCCTGGGAATGAGCAGTTCTTC.